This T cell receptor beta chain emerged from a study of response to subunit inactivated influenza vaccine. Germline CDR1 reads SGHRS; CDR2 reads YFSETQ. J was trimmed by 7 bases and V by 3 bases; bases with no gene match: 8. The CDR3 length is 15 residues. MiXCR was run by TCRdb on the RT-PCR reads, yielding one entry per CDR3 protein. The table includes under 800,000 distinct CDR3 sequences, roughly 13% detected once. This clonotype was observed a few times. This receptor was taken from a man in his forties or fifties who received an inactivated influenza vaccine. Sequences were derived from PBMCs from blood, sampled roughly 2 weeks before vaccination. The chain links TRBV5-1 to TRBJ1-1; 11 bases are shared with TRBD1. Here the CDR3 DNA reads TGCGCCAGCAGCTCCCAACCGGGACAGGGGGTTGAAGCTTTCTTT. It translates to CASSSQPGQGVEAFF.